This T cell receptor (beta chain) was captured in a study of PD-1 blockade in classical Hodgkin lymphoma. Whole-study results and caveats: Repertoire difference causes, possibly disease activity or prior therapy, remain undefined. Baseline TCR diversity was reportedly lower in newly diagnosed patients than in healthy donors. It was reported as lower still in relapsed/refractory patients.

The data were produced by immunoSEQ multiplex PCR, yet TCRdb's version contains in-frame clones alone and is incomplete. Among some 5,400 clones, less than 90% were seen once, and the ten largest hold 20% to 25%. Time point reported: newly diagnosed, previously untreated cHL patient sample. Through magnetic negative selection, CD8+ T cells were separated from PBMCs that had been thawed. Serving as comparison were PBMCs from newly diagnosed, untreated classical Hodgkin lymphoma, which were sequenced alongside the relapsed/refractory trial patients. Note on this clone: Its specificity is not known.

The CDR3 contains 15 residues. Germline CDR1 and CDR2: SGHRS and YFSETQ. V lost 4 bases to trimming and J lost 1 base, with 13 bases between them. The receptor comes from a human donor with classical Hodgkin lymphoma. The V gene is TRBV5-1, the J gene TRBJ2-3; D might be TRBD1 (6 bases). The source material was CD8+ T cells from blood. DNA for the CDR3: TGCGCCAGCAGCCAACTAGAGGGGGGCACAGATACGCAGTATTTT. It translates to CASSQLEGGTDTQYF.